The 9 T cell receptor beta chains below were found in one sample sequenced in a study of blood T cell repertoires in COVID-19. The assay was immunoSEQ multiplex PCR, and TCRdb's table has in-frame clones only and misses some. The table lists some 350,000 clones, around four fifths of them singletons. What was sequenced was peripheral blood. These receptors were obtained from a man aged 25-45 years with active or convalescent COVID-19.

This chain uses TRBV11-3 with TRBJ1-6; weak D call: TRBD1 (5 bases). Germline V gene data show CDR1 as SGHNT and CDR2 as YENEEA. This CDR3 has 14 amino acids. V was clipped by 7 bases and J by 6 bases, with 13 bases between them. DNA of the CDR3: TGTGCCAGCACGGAGGGGCCTGGTAATTCACCCCTCCACTTT. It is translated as CASTEGPGNSPLHF.

CDR3 region: CASSPRLLAGSTDTQYF. The CDR3 DNA reads TGTGCCAGTAGTCCAAGGCTACTAGCGGGCAGCACAGATACGCAGTATTTT. The chain employs TRBV19 and TRBJ2-3; TRBD2 matches 9 bases. Germline CDR1 and CDR2: LNHDA and SQIVND (reference sequence). The CDR3 is made up of 17 amino acids. V shed 5 bases and J 0 bases; nucleotides not matched to a gene: 9.

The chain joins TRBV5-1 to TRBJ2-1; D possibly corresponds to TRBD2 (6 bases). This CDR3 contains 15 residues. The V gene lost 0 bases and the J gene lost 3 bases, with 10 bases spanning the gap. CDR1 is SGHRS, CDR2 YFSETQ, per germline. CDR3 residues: CASSLAGGNYNEQFF. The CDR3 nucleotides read TGCGCCAGCAGCTTGGCCGGCGGGAACTACAATGAGCAGTTCTTC.

CDR3 amino acids: CASSQDVGGRIDTQYF. In DNA, the CDR3 is TGCGCCAGCAGCCAAGATGTAGGCGGGAGGATAGATACGCAGTATTTT. The chain joins TRBV4-3 to TRBJ2-3, with 8 bases fitting TRBD2. The germline V gene has CDR1 LGHNA and CDR2 YSLEER. V dropped 0 bases and J dropped 5; count of bases not matched to a gene: 7. This CDR3 comprises 16 residues.

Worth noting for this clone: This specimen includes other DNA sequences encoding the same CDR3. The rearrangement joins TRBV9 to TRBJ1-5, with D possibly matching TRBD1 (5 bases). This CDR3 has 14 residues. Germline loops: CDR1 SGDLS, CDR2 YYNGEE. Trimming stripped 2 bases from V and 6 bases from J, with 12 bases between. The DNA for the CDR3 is TGTGCCAGCAGCGTGGGGGGAGTCGGTCAGCCCCAGCATTTT. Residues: CASSVGGVGQPQHF.

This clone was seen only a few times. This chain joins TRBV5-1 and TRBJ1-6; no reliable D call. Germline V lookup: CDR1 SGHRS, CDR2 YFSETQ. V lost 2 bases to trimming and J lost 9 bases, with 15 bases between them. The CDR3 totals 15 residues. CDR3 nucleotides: TGCGCCAGCAGCTTCGAGGGAGGCAGCGCTTCACCCCTCCACTTT. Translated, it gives CASSFEGGSASPLHF.

Here the CDR3 DNA reads TGTGCCACCAGTGACCGATCTAGGAACGAGCAGTACTTC. Translating gives CATSDRSRNEQYF. V gene TRBV24-1 combines with J gene TRBJ2-7, with D uncertain. The CDR3 extends over 13 amino acids. The V and J ends lost 4 bases and 5 bases respectively, with 11 bases between them. CDR1 and CDR2 (germline): KGHDR, SFDVKD.

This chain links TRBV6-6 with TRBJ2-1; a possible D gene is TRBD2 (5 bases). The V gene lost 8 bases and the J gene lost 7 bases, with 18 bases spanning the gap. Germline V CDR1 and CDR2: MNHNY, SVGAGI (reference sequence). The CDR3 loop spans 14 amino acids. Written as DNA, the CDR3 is TGTGCCAGCTCCATCGACGGGGTGGGGAATGAGCAGTTCTTC. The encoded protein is CASSIDGVGNEQFF.

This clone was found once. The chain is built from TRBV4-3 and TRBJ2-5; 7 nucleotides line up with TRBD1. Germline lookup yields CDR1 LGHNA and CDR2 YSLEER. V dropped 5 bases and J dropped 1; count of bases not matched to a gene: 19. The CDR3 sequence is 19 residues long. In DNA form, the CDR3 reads TGCGCCAGCAGCACACAAACAGGGGTCAAAAAGAAAAGCCAAGAGACCCAGTACTTC. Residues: CASSTQTGVKKKSQETQYF.